Below are 7 T cell receptor beta chains sequenced from a single sample in a study of blood T cells in healthy people across ages. Primers used in a second PCR of roughly 7 to 11 cycles were a sample-barcoded 5' primer and a J-beta primer mix. In TCRdb, the 5' RACE reads were re-called with MiXCR into one record per CDR3 protein. This table has 1,500,000 or so distinct CDR3 sequences, approximately 42% appearing once. Input material: blood. The receptors derive from a woman aged 18-29 years in good health.

The chain employs TRBV20-1 and TRBJ1-1; D gene ambiguous. CDR3 size: 13 residues. Trimming removed 0 bases at V and 4 bases at J, with 9 bases between. The V gene's germline CDR1 is DFQATT and CDR2 SNEGSKA (reference sequence). CDR3 DNA: TGCAGTGCTAGAGATTTTAAGGGCACTGAAGCTTTCTTT. Translating gives CSARDFKGTEAFF.

This clonotype came up a few times. This chain links TRBV4-1 with TRBJ2-2, with 7 bases that match TRBD1. CDR3 length: 16 residues. Germline-derived CDR1 and CDR2 are MGHRA and YSYEKL. V was pared by 0 bases and J by 7 bases, with 8 bases of the junction left unmatched. The CDR3 nucleotides read TGCGCCAGCAGCCAAGAGCCGACAGGGTATGGCGGGGAGCTGTTTTTT. This encodes CASSQEPTGYGGELFF.

This sequence joins TRBV20-1 and TRBJ2-7; the D gene is possibly TRBD1 (6 bases). This CDR3 is 13 amino acids long. V was trimmed by 6 bases and J by 2 bases, leaving 14 bases between them. Germline V CDR1 and CDR2: DFQATT, SNEGSKA (reference sequence). The DNA for the CDR3 is TGCAGTGCCACCCCAGGGACAACCTACGAGCAGTACTTC. As protein: CSATPGTTYEQYF.

The chain recombines TRBV12-3 or TRBV12-4 with TRBJ1-4, with a tentative D call TRBD1 (5 bases). The CDR3 covers 12 residues. The V and J ends lost 8 bases and 12 bases respectively, with 16 bases between them. CDR3 amino acids: CASYFGGGELFF. The CDR3 DNA reads as TGTGCCAGCTACTTCGGGGGGGGAGAACTGTTTTTT.

The chain links TRBV12-3 or TRBV12-4 to TRBJ2-4; no clear D gene. The CDR3 loop spans 15 amino acids. Trimming shortened V by 6 bases and J by 4 bases, and 16 bases separated the two germline ends. DNA of the CDR3: TGTGCCAGCAGCCCTTTTCGGATAGAGAAAAACATTCAGTACTTC. Encoded protein: CASSPFRIEKNIQYF.

V and J are TRBV27 and TRBJ1-3; no definite D call. V was clipped by 5 bases and J by 3 bases, with 17 bases between them. The germline CDR1 and CDR2 sequences are MNHEY and SMNVEV (reference sequence). The CDR3 is 16 amino acids. The CDR3 sequence: CASSSQTPASGNTIYF. DNA for the CDR3: TGTGCCAGCAGTAGTCAGACGCCGGCCAGTGGAAACACCATATATTTT.

This clonotype was seen a single time. The chain uses TRBV2 and TRBJ2-3; 9 nucleotides align to TRBD2. V lost 3 bases to trimming and J lost 5 bases; unmatched junction nucleotides: 6. CDR3 length equals 15 residues. Germline V gives CDR1 SNHLY, CDR2 FYNNEI. In DNA, the CDR3 is TGTGCCAGCAGTGAGGAGACTAGCGGAATAGATACGCAGTATTTT. Amino acids: CASSEETSGIDTQYF.